This T cell receptor (beta chain) was recorded in a study of cytomegalovirus exposure and HLA in healthy donors. Findings of the study overall: A later analysis showed that HLA-associated TCR beta chains had undergone more clonal expansion than equally common others. The HLA-A and HLA-B alleles of most subjects were reportedly predicted accurately from TCR beta sequences. Relative to the approximately 680-donor mean, N-insertions were reportedly fewer in an Asian-associated ancestry cluster in a later analysis.

A single count supports this clone. The target antigen is unknown. The PCR had 60 Vbeta and 13 Jbeta primers. Data came from immunoSEQ multiplex PCR; TCRdb stores just in-frame clones and leaves some out. The repertoire has around 170,000 clones, 82% of them found once; the top ten carry approximately 0.8%. The CDR3 has 14 residues. Trimming cost V 6 bases and J 7 bases; bases outside gene matches: 7. Germline V gene data show CDR1 as WNHNN and CDR2 as SYGVQD (reference sequence). Sequencing was carried out using PBMCs. The source is a woman aged 18-30 years in good health and CMV-seronegative. V is TRBV10-1 and J is TRBJ2-2, with 8 bases aligning to TRBD1. This CDR3 is CASRSGQGVGELFF. DNA for the CDR3: TGCGCCAGCAGGAGTGGACAGGGTGTCGGGGAGCTGTTTTTT.